The 2 T cell receptor beta chains reported below all come from one sample, sequenced in a study of blood T cells in healthy people across ages. Primed by a sample-barcoded 5' primer and a J-beta primer mix, a second PCR proceeded for about 6 to 11 cycles. TCRdb called the 5' RACE reads again in MiXCR, with one record for every CDR3 protein. The table shows about 1.1 million distinct CDR3 sequences, with roughly two fifths occurring only once. The sample comprised blood. The origin of the receptors is a young man in good health.

V is TRBV6-6 and J is TRBJ1-4; 7 bases line up with TRBD1. The CDR3 totals 16 residues. The V gene end was trimmed by 2 bases and the J gene end by 7 bases; junction bases not matched to a gene: 10. From germline, CDR1 is MNHNY and CDR2 SVGAGI (reference sequence). For the CDR3, the DNA is TGTGCCAGCAGTTACCGTGTTGTAGGGGGCGGTGAAAAACTGTTTTTT. Translated: CASSYRVVGGGEKLFF.

A few counts support this clonotype. At one end, the junction sequence differs from germline, possibly due to a read error. The genes are TRBV20-1 and TRBJ1-6; TRBD1 matches 8 bases. The CDR3 has 16 amino acids. Per the germline V gene, CDR1 is DFQATT and CDR2 is SNEGSKA (reference sequence). The CDR3 here is CSASHRQGIVGSLLHF. Here the CDR3 DNA reads TGCAGTGCTAGCCACAGACAGGGGATAGTAGGCTCACTCCTCCACTTT.